This T cell receptor beta chain was sequenced for a study of blood T cells in healthy people across ages. Points from the study as a whole: CMV status of donors was unknown, possibly confounding expanded clonotype changes.

Together with a sample-barcoded 5' primer, a J-beta primer mix was included in a second PCR lasting roughly 6 to 12 cycles. Through a template-switch adaptor with 12 random nucleotides, each cDNA molecule received a tag. A minimum of 2.5 million CDR3-containing paired-end reads was obtained for each sample. TCRdb analysed the 5' RACE reads with MiXCR anew, one entry per CDR3 protein. The data contain 650,000 to 1,000,000 distinct CDR3 sequences, about 34% of them singletons. A note on this clonotype: Its antigen is unknown.

This TCR derives from a young man in good health. Material: blood.

DNA for the CDR3: TGTGCCAGCAGCCAAGGGGAGGTTACAGATACGCAGTATTTT. This codes for CASSQGEVTDTQYF. J is TRBJ2-3 and V is TRBV4-2; tentatively, D is TRBD2 (6 bases). V was cut by 1 base and J by 3 bases, with 8 bases left in between. CDR1 is LGHNA, CDR2 YNFKEQ, per germline. This CDR3 is 14 amino acids long.